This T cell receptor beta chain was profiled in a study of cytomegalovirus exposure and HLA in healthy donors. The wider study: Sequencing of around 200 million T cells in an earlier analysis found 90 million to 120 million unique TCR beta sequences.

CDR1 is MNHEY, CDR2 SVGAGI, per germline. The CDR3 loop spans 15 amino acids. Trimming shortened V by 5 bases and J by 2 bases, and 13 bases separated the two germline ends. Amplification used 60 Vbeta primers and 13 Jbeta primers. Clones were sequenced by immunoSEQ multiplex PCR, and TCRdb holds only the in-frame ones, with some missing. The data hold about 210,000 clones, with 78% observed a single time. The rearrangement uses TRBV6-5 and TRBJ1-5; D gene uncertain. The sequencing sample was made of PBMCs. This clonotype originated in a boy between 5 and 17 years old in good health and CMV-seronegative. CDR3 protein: CASSIKSEGNQPQHF. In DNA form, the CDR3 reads TGTGCCAGCAGTATCAAGTCGGAGGGCAATCAGCCCCAGCATTTT.